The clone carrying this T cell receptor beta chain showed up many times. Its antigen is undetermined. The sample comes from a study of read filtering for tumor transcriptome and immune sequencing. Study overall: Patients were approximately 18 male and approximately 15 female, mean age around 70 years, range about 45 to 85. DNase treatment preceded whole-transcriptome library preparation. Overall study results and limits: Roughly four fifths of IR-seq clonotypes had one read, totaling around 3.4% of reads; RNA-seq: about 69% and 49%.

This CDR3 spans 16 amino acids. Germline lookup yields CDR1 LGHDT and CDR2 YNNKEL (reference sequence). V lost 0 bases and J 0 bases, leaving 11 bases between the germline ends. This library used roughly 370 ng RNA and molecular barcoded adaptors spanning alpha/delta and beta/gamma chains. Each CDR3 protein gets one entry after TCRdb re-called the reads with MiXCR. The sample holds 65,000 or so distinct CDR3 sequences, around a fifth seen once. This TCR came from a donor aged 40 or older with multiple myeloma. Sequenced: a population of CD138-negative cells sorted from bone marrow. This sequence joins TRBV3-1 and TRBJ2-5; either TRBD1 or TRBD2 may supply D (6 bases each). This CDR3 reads CASSQDKGGYQETQYF. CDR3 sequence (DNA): TGTGCCAGCAGCCAAGATAAGGGGGGCTACCAAGAGACCCAGTACTTC.